Below, 26 T cell receptor beta chains from the same sample are listed, as sequenced in a study of cytomegalovirus exposure and HLA in healthy donors. PCR involved 60 Vbeta and 13 Jbeta primers. Using immunoSEQ multiplex PCR, the repertoire was profiled, and TCRdb retains in-frame clones only, with some absent. This sample has roughly 110,000 clones, with around 61% found just once. The material sequenced was PBMCs. The receptors shown here come from a woman aged 25 to 45 in good health and CMV-seronegative.

This clone was observed a handful of times. The chain combines TRBV7-2 with TRBJ1-1; TRBD1 agrees at 7 bases. Germline CDR1 SGHTA, CDR2 FQGNSA. V lost 3 bases to trimming and J lost 7 bases; unmatched junction nucleotides: 11. The CDR3 runs 15 residues. The CDR3, as DNA: TGTGCCAGCAGCTTCCGGGACAGTTCGCCAGGTGAAGCTTTCTTT. Encoded protein: CASSFRDSSPGEAFF.

This clone was counted only a few times. The chain couples TRBV6-1 to TRBJ2-1; 8 nucleotides agree with TRBD1. Germline V gives CDR1 MNHNS, CDR2 SASEGT. This CDR3 has 17 amino acids. Germline trimming cut 2 bases from V and 3 bases from J; bases unmatched to any gene: 9. The CDR3 DNA sequence: TGTGCCAGCAGTGAATTAGTCAGGGGGCTGCGCTACAATGAGCAGTTCTTC. Translation: CASSELVRGLRYNEQFF.

This sequence joins TRBV5-8 and TRBJ1-5; 7 positions agree with TRBD1. CDR1 is SGHTS and CDR2 is YDEGEE in the germline V gene. After removal of 1 base from V and 0 bases from J, the junction contained 10 bases not matched to a gene. The CDR3 covers 18 residues. CDR3 bases: TGTGCCAGCAGCTTGTCTACAGGGGCCACCTATAGCAATCAGCCCCAGCATTTT. Translated: CASSLSTGATYSNQPQHF.

The chain links TRBV6-1 to TRBJ2-2; 7 bases align to TRBD1. The ends lost 8 bases at V and 1 base at J; junction bases unmatched: 4. In germline, CDR1 is MNHNS, CDR2 SASEGT. The CDR3 consists of 14 residues. The CDR3 DNA reads TGTGCCAGCGTGGGACAGCAGAACACCGGGGAGCTGTTTTTT. It encodes CASVGQQNTGELFF.

The rearrangement links TRBV2 to TRBJ1-4; D possibly corresponds to TRBD1 (5 bases). Germline V gene data show CDR1 as SNHLY and CDR2 as FYNNEI. This CDR3 has 15 amino acids. V shed 6 bases and J shed 1 base, with 12 bases lying between them. CDR3 sequence: CASRGGTGTNEKLFF. CDR3 DNA: TGTGCCAGCAGAGGAGGGACGGGAACTAATGAAAAACTGTTTTTT.

This sequence joins TRBV5-4 and TRBJ1-1; 7 nucleotides align to TRBD1. Germline CDR1 SGHNT, CDR2 YYREEE (reference sequence). V shed 0 bases and J 1 base; nucleotides not matched to a gene: 3. CDR3 length equals 15 residues. This CDR3 reads CASSLEAGGNTEAFF. The CDR3 bases are TGTGCCAGCAGCTTGGAGGCAGGGGGGAACACTGAAGCTTTCTTT.

V gene TRBV28 combines with J gene TRBJ1-1; 9 bases are shared with TRBD1. Trimming took 6 bases from V and 0 from J; bases not matched to a gene: 20. CDR1 and CDR2 (germline): MDHEN, SYDVKM. This CDR3 has 20 amino acids. CDR3 amino acids: CASRSIQVGNRGQLNTEAFF. The CDR3 DNA sequence: TGTGCCAGCAGGTCGATTCAGGTCGGTAACAGGGGGCAACTGAACACTGAAGCTTTCTTT. Together with reference TRBV28 and TRBJ1-1, the CDR3 gives the full variable domain: DVKVTQSSRYLVKRTGEKVFLECVQDMDHENMFWYRQDPGLGLRLIYFSYDVKMKEKGDIPEGYSVSREKKERFSLILESASTNQTSMYLCASRSIQVGNRGQLNTEAFFGQGTRLTVV.

This clone was seen more than once but under ten times. V and J are TRBV28 and TRBJ2-1, with 10 bases matching TRBD2. The CDR3 is 15 amino acids. V lost 6 bases and J lost 4; bases outside the gene matches: 6. The V gene's germline CDR1 is MDHEN and CDR2 SYDVKM. The CDR3 region has the DNA TGTGCCAGCAGAAACCCGACTAGCGGGTACAATGAGCAGTTCTTC. Its translation is CASRNPTSGYNEQFF.

J is TRBJ1-3 and V is TRBV30; 7 positions agree with TRBD1. The junction had 12 bases not matched to a gene; V was cut back by 3 bases and J by 1 base. This CDR3 contains 17 residues. CDR1 GTSNPN and CDR2 SVGIG come from the germline V gene (reference sequence). In DNA, the CDR3 is TGTGCCTGGAGCCCGGACAGGACCTCTGTGTCTGGAAACACCATATATTTT. Protein: CAWSPDRTSVSGNTIYF.

Worth noting for this clone: One junction end does not reproduce the germline sequence, and a read error may be involved. The chain combines TRBV7-7 with TRBJ2-5, with 7 bases identical to TRBD2. Germline V lookup: CDR1 SSHAT, CDR2 FNYEAQ (reference sequence). CDR3 length: 14 residues. The CDR3, as DNA: TGTGCTAGCAGCTTAGTTCGGGAGGCGCAGACCCAGTACTTC. Its translation is CASSLVREAQTQYF.

The rearrangement links TRBV6-5 to TRBJ2-3, with 11 bases lining up with TRBD1. Germline V gives CDR1 MNHEY, CDR2 SVGAGI. V was pared by 5 bases and J by 4 bases, with 5 bases of the junction left unmatched. This CDR3 spans 15 amino acids. The CDR3 reads CASSHPGQGADTQYF. The CDR3 coding sequence is TGTGCCAGCAGTCACCCGGGACAGGGGGCAGATACGCAGTATTTT.

This clone was seen only a few times. The chain joins TRBV28 to TRBJ2-1; possible D gene TRBD2, 5 bases. V shed 5 bases and J shed 0 bases, with 20 bases lying between them. Germline V gene data show CDR1 as MDHEN and CDR2 as SYDVKM. The CDR3 is 18 amino acids. The CDR3: CASSPSGKSGSSYNEQFF. DNA for the CDR3: TGTGCCAGCAGTCCCTCTGGTAAGAGCGGCAGCTCCTACAATGAGCAGTTCTTC.

V and J are TRBV5-6 and TRBJ1-4; 11 bases fit TRBD1. V lost 4 bases and J lost 0; bases outside the gene matches: 8. There are 18 residues in the CDR3. Germline loops: CDR1 SGHDT, CDR2 YYEEEE. This chain's CDR3 is CASSPWGQGVATNEKLFF. DNA of the CDR3: TGTGCCAGCAGCCCCTGGGGACAGGGGGTTGCAACTAATGAAAAACTGTTTTTT.

The chain employs TRBV4-1 and TRBJ2-7; the D is unclear. The CDR3 runs to 14 residues. Per the germline V gene, CDR1 is MGHRA and CDR2 is YSYEKL. Trimming took 4 bases from V and 2 from J, leaving 12 bases between them. Written as DNA, the CDR3 is TGCGCCAGCAGCCCAGAGGCACAGACCTACGAGCAGTACTTC. This encodes CASSPEAQTYEQYF.

This clone was seen a few times. The chain recombines TRBV19 with TRBJ2-6; tentative D call: TRBD2 (5 bases). Trimming removed 9 bases from V and 1 base from J, with 7 bases in between. Germline CDR1 LNHDA, CDR2 SQIVND (reference sequence). The CDR3 runs 13 residues. The DNA for the CDR3 is TGTGCCAGCGGGGTGTCTGGGGCCAACGTCCTGACTTTC. Its translation is CASGVSGANVLTF.

The chain employs TRBV7-9 and TRBJ1-2; TRBD1 might be the D (5 bases). Germline CDR1 SEHNR, CDR2 FQNEAQ (reference sequence). The germline V and J ends were trimmed by 1 base and 2 bases, with 5 bases remaining between them. The CDR3 totals 13 residues. The CDR3 coding sequence is TGTGCCAGCAGCTTAGGACAGAACTATGGCTACACCTTC. Amino acids: CASSLGQNYGYTF.

The rearrangement joins TRBV6-5 to TRBJ2-1; 10 nucleotides match TRBD2. Germline V CDR1 and CDR2: MNHEY, SVGAGI. The ends lost 5 bases at V and 3 bases at J; junction bases unmatched: 4. This CDR3 comprises 15 residues. The CDR3 spells CASSAWTSGYNEQFF. The CDR3 bases are TGTGCCAGCAGTGCGTGGACTAGCGGCTACAATGAGCAGTTCTTC.

This clone was seen a few times. The chain is built from TRBV20-1 and TRBJ2-1; D might be TRBD2 (6 bases). Germline V lookup: CDR1 DFQATT, CDR2 SNEGSKA (reference sequence). Trimming took off 5 bases at V and 9 bases at J, with 11 bases between the two ends. The CDR3 has 11 amino acids. CDR3 DNA sequence: TGCAGTGCTTTTACTAGCAGTGAGCAGTTCTTC. Its translation is CSAFTSSEQFF.

The chain recombines TRBV23-1 with TRBJ1-1; tentatively, D is TRBD1 (5 bases). TRBV23-1 is noted as an ORF with a role that remains uncertain. V dropped 11 bases and J dropped 0 bases, with 10 bases sitting between them. There are 12 residues in the CDR3. The CDR3 sequence is CALGGMNTEAFF. CDR3 nucleotides: TGCGCCCTGGGGGGGATGAACACTGAAGCTTTCTTT.

This clone was counted a few times. The genes are TRBV20-1 and TRBJ2-7; perhaps TRBD1 as D (6 bases). Germline loops: CDR1 DFQATT, CDR2 SNEGSKA (reference sequence). The V and J ends lost 7 bases and 4 bases respectively, with 11 bases between them. This CDR3 has 11 residues. CDR3 sequence: CSVTGMYEQYF. CDR3 in DNA: TGCAGTGTCACAGGGATGTACGAGCAGTACTTC.

The chain uses TRBV28 and TRBJ1-2; D is unresolved. Trimming shortened V by 7 bases and J by 0 bases, and 21 bases separated the two germline ends. Germline CDR1 reads MDHEN; CDR2 reads SYDVKM. The CDR3 contains 17 residues. The CDR3 loop reads CASTYPGELVANYGYTF. The CDR3, as DNA: TGTGCCAGCACCTACCCCGGGGAGCTCGTAGCTAACTATGGCTACACCTTC.

This clone came up a few times. The chain links TRBV6-1 to TRBJ1-1, with D unresolved. Germline values: CDR1 MNHNS, CDR2 SASEGT. This CDR3 is built from 15 residues. The V end lost 6 bases, the J end lost 0 bases, and 14 bases lay between the germline ends. This CDR3 is CASSPVPQVNTEAFF. The CDR3 DNA sequence: TGTGCCAGCAGCCCGGTCCCTCAGGTGAACACTGAAGCTTTCTTT.

The chain links TRBV28 to TRBJ1-5; 7 bases align to TRBD1. Germline loops: CDR1 MDHEN, CDR2 SYDVKM. V lost 3 bases, J lost 2 bases, and 16 bases stayed unmatched. This CDR3 spans 19 amino acids. CDR3: CASSLIQVALQGRNQPQHF. The CDR3 DNA reads as TGTGCCAGCAGTTTGATTCAGGTGGCCCTACAGGGGCGCAATCAGCCCCAGCATTTT.

As DNA, the CDR3 is TGTGCCAGCAGCGTGACCGGGACAGGGGTCTACGAGCAGTACTTC. Its protein is CASSVTGTGVYEQYF. This chain joins TRBV6-5 and TRBJ2-7; TRBD1 aligns across 10 bases. Per germline, CDR1 MNHEY and CDR2 SVGAGI. This CDR3 is built from 15 residues. The ends lost 6 bases at V and 3 bases at J; junction bases unmatched: 8.

J is TRBJ2-1 and V is TRBV10-3, with 11 positions matching TRBD1. Germline lookup yields CDR1 ENHRY and CDR2 SYGVKD. The CDR3 consists of 16 residues. V lost 1 base, J lost 4 bases, and 3 bases stayed unmatched. This CDR3 is CAISELGTGGYNEQFF. The DNA of the CDR3 is TGTGCCATCAGTGAGTTAGGGACAGGGGGTTACAATGAGCAGTTCTTC.

The gene calls are TRBV4-3 and TRBJ1-2, with D perhaps matching TRBD1 (5 bases). Per the germline V gene, CDR1 is LGHNA and CDR2 is YSLEER. The V gene lost 4 bases and the J gene lost 7 bases, with 13 bases spanning the gap. CDR3 length: 13 residues. The CDR3 DNA sequence: TGCGCCAGCAGCCCGGGGGACCACCGTGGCTACACCTTC. Its protein product is CASSPGDHRGYTF.